These T cell receptor beta chains were read from a single sample in a study of vaccination and CD4 T cells after COVID-19. Each CDR3 protein is one row after TCRdb ran MiXCR on the PCR reads. This sample has about 16,000 distinct CDR3 sequences, with less than 60% found just once. For these TCRs, the target antigens are not known. Sequenced sample: CD4+ T cells from blood, cultured in vitro. All receptors come from a human donor who had recovered from COVID-19. The CDR3 runs from the conserved cysteine through the conserved F or W. A D gene is named only where the DNA matches it firmly. For some rows the clone size is stated as once, few or many, or as a class when expanded; others skip it.

d_call,j_call,v_call,clone_size,cdr3_nt,cdr3_aa
NA,TRBJ1-2,TRBV5-1,NA,TGCGCCAGCAGATTGACAGCTAACTATGGCTACACCTTC,CASRLTANYGYTF
TRBD1,TRBJ1-2,TRBV6-2/TRBV6-3,NA,TGTGCCAGCAGGGGGACAGCATTAAGAAGCTACACCTTC,CASRGTALRSYTF
NA,TRBJ1-5,TRBV6-5,NA,TGTGCCAGCAGTTACCTTCGAACAGGGTTATATCAGCCCCAGCATTTT,CASSYLRTGLYQPQHF
NA,TRBJ1-5,TRBV10-2,NA,TGCGCCAGCAGTGCTACAGTAGAACAGCCCCAGCATTTT,CASSATVEQPQHF
NA,TRBJ1-2,TRBV20-1,NA,TGCAGTGCCCATAACAGGCCTGGGGACTACACCTTC,CSAHNRPGDYTF
NA,TRBJ1-1,TRBV30,NA,TGTGCCTGGAAAGGGTATTGGACTGAAGCTTTCTTT,CAWKGYWTEAFF
TRBD2,TRBJ2-1,TRBV20-1,NA,TGCAGTGCTAGAGATAGCGGGGTTTCCTACTCTACTCAGTTCTTC,CSARDSGVSYSTQFF
NA,TRBJ2-1,TRBV7-2,NA,TGTGCCAGCAGCTTAGACGGGGGAGGCTCCTACAATGAGCAGTTCTTC,CASSLDGGGSYNEQFF
NA,TRBJ1-4,TRBV6-1,NA,TGTGCCAGCAGTCCGCTAACAACTAATGAAAAACTGTTTTTT,CASSPLTTNEKLFF
NA,TRBJ2-5,TRBV19,NA,TGTGCCAGTAAGGGACAGTACGGGGGGTCCCAGTACTTC,CASKGQYGGSQYF
TRBD1,TRBJ1-1,TRBV6-2/TRBV6-3,few,TGTGCCAGCAGTTACTCGATTCAGGGGGCCAAGGCTTTCTTT,CASSYSIQGAKAFF
NA,TRBJ1-6,TRBV5-4,NA,TGTGCCAGCAGCTTGCGGCAGGGAGAGAATTCACCCCTCCACTTT,CASSLRQGENSPLHF
NA,TRBJ2-2,TRBV7-9,NA,TGTGCCAGCAGCCCGAGTGGGGGCCCAAAAGACACCGGGGAGCTGTTTTTT,CASSPSGGPKDTGELFF
NA,TRBJ1-1,TRBV21-1,NA,TGTGCCAGCAGCAAACCCACTGGACAGGTGGACATGATCACTGAAGCTTTCTTT,CASSKPTGQVDMITEAFF
TRBD1,TRBJ1-3,TRBV11-2,NA,TGTGCCAGCAGCAATACAGGGGGCATAGAAAACACCATATATTTT,CASSNTGGIENTIYF
NA,TRBJ1-2,TRBV5-1,NA,TGCGCCAGCAGGGTCTGGGCCGAATCTAACTATGGCTACACCTTC,CASRVWAESNYGYTF
NA,TRBJ2-5,TRBV28,NA,TGTGCCAGCACCCTCAGTGAACGCAGGGAGACCCAGTACTTC,CASTLSERRETQYF
TRBD1,TRBJ1-5,TRBV28,few,TGTGCCAGCAGTCCACCGGGACAGCTCTTTCAGCCCCAGCATTTT,CASSPPGQLFQPQHF
NA,TRBJ1-5,TRBV28,few,TGTGCCAGCAGTTTATATCCACGGGATTCGGACAGAGGGACCAATCAGCCCCAGCATTTT,CASSLYPRDSDRGTNQPQHF
NA,TRBJ2-7,TRBV7-9,few,TGTGCCAGCAGCCCCCTCTCCCGGGACACTCGTGGGAGGGCTGCCTACGAGCAGTACTTC,CASSPLSRDTRGRAAYEQYF
NA,TRBJ2-7,TRBV23-1,NA,TGCGCCAGCGGCTTACCAGCTTACGAGCAGTACTTC,CASGLPAYEQYF
NA,TRBJ1-4,TRBV20-1,few,TGCAGTGCTACCCGAAGGCCTGATGATGAAAAACTGTTTTTT,CSATRRPDDEKLFF
TRBD1,TRBJ2-3,TRBV20-1,NA,TGCAGTGCTAAAGACAGGGGACTTACAGATACGCAGTATTTT,CSAKDRGLTDTQYF
TRBD2,TRBJ2-3,TRBV4-2,NA,TGTGCCAGCACCACCGGGAGGACGCCTGCAGATACGCAGTATTTT,CASTTGRTPADTQYF
TRBD1,TRBJ1-1,TRBV11-2,NA,TGTGCCAGTAGCTATCAGACAGGGAAAGCTTTCTTT,CASSYQTGKAFF
TRBD1,TRBJ1-1,TRBV30,NA,TGTGCCTGGAGTTTAACCGGGACAGTCGACACTGAAGCTTTCTTT,CAWSLTGTVDTEAFF
NA,TRBJ2-7,TRBV7-6,once,TGTGCCAGCAGTCCGAGGGCGAGGGATCACGAGCAGTACTTC,CASSPRARDHEQYF
TRBD2,TRBJ2-7,TRBV19,NA,TGTGCCACCTCATCCCGACTAGCGGGAATCTACGAGCAGTACTTC,CATSSRLAGIYEQYF
NA,TRBJ2-2,TRBV7-2,NA,TGTGCCAGCAGCTTAATTAGCGGAGGGACCGGGGAGCTGTTTTTT,CASSLISGGTGELFF
NA,TRBJ2-5,TRBV11-1,NA,TGTGCCAGCAGCTTCCGGGGGGTACAGGGGTCCGGAGAGACCCAGTACTTC,CASSFRGVQGSGETQYF
NA,TRBJ2-1,TRBV2,NA,TGTGCCAGCAGCCCGAGCTCCTACAATGAGCAGTTCTTC,CASSPSSYNEQFF
NA,TRBJ2-2,TRBV24-1,NA,TGTGCCACCAGTGATTTGGTAGGGGACACCGGGGAGCTGTTTTTT,CATSDLVGDTGELFF
TRBD1,TRBJ1-2,TRBV20-1,few,TGCAGTGCTTCTGAGGGGGCGCGTCGTGGCTACACCTTC,CSASEGARRGYTF
NA,TRBJ2-3,TRBV20-1,NA,TGCAGTGCTAGATTGGGGGAGGTGCGGGCAGATACGCAGTATTTT,CSARLGEVRADTQYF
TRBD1,TRBJ2-3,TRBV20-1,NA,TGCAGTGCTAGGTGGGGCATCGGGACAGGCACAGATACGCAGTATTTT,CSARWGIGTGTDTQYF
NA,TRBJ2-6,TRBV27,few,TGTGCCAGCAGTTTCACCGCTATCCAAAGCTCTGGGGCCAACGTCCTGACTTTC,CASSFTAIQSSGANVLTF
TRBD1,TRBJ2-5,TRBV12-3/TRBV12-4,NA,TGTGCCAGCAGTTGGGACAGAGGAGAGACCCAGTACTTC,CASSWDRGETQYF
NA,TRBJ2-6,TRBV7-9,NA,TGTGCCAGCAGACAGGACTCTGGGGCCAACGTCCTGACTTTC,CASRQDSGANVLTF
NA,TRBJ2-5,TRBV30,NA,TGTGCCTGTACATTCGGGACTCCAATGACCCAGTACTTC,CACTFGTPMTQYF
TRBD1,TRBJ1-2,TRBV6-1,NA,TGTGCCAGCAGCCGGGACAGGGCTAACTATGGCTACACCTTC,CASSRDRANYGYTF
NA,TRBJ1-1,TRBV6-5,NA,TGTGCCAGCAGTTATTATAACACTGAAGCTTTCTTT,CASSYYNTEAFF
TRBD2,TRBJ2-1,TRBV7-9,NA,TGTGCCAGCAGCTTAGCTTGGCGGGGGAACAATGAGCAGTTCTTC,CASSLAWRGNNEQFF
NA,TRBJ2-3,TRBV19,NA,TGTGCCAGTAGTATCGGGGCCCAAGGGACAGATACGCAGTATTTT,CASSIGAQGTDTQYF
TRBD1,TRBJ1-1,TRBV20-1,NA,TGCAGTCTCTTACCGCAGGGGGACACTGAAGCTTTCTTT,CSLLPQGDTEAFF
NA,TRBJ1-2,TRBV20-1,few,TGCAGTGCTTCGGACAGAATCTATGGCTACACCTTC,CSASDRIYGYTF
NA,TRBJ1-5,TRBV19,few,TGTGCCTCCCGGGAGGCAGACTTTAGCAATCAGCCCCAGCATTTT,CASREADFSNQPQHF
TRBD1,TRBJ2-1,TRBV20-1,NA,TGCAGTGCTAGAGCCGCCGACAGGGGGAGAGACAATGAGCAGTTCTTC,CSARAADRGRDNEQFF
NA,TRBJ2-7,TRBV28,NA,TGTGCCAGCACAAGCCTCGGACAGCTGAGCTCCTACGAGCAGTACTTC,CASTSLGQLSSYEQYF
TRBD1,TRBJ2-2,TRBV20-1,NA,TGCAGTGCTAGAGGGACAGGGATCGGGGAGCTGTTTTTT,CSARGTGIGELFF
NA,TRBJ2-5,TRBV6-1,few,TGTGCCAGCAGTCGACAGGAGGCCCAGTACTTC,CASSRQEAQYF
NA,TRBJ1-1,TRBV27,NA,TGTGCCAGCACCCCAGGGGAAAGGGGGAACACTGAAGCTTTCTTT,CASTPGERGNTEAFF
NA,TRBJ2-1,TRBV5-4,NA,TGTGCCAGCAGCTTGGGGCGGGTTTGGGAGCAGTTCTTC,CASSLGRVWEQFF
NA,TRBJ2-1,TRBV7-3,NA,TGTGCCAGCAGCTTAAACGGGCAGGGTGCCTACAATGAGCAGTTCTTC,CASSLNGQGAYNEQFF
TRBD1,TRBJ1-2,TRBV5-1,few,TGCGCCAGCAGCTTGGCCCAGGGGGGTGGCGGCTACACCTTC,CASSLAQGGGGYTF
TRBD2,TRBJ2-2,TRBV20-1,NA,TGCAGTGCCAGTAGCGGGAGGGCCCCCGGGGAGCTGTTTTTT,CSASSGRAPGELFF
NA,TRBJ1-2,TRBV27,NA,TGTGCCAGCAGTACTAACCTCAATCAGGGGCTCGGAGGCTACACCTTC,CASSTNLNQGLGGYTF
NA,TRBJ1-2,TRBV6-5,NA,TGTGCCAGCAGTTACGCAGGGCATGGCTACACCTTC,CASSYAGHGYTF